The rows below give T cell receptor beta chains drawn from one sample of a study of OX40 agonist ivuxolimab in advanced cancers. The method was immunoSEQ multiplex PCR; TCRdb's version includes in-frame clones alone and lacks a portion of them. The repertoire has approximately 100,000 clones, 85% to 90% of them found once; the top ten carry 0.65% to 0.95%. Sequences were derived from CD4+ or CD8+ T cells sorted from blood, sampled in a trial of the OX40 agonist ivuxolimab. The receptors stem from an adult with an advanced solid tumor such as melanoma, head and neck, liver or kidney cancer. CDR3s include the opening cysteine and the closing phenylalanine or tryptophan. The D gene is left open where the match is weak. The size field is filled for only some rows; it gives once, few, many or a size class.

CDR3nt: TGTGCCAGTAGTATTGGTGACAGGGGAGCCTACGAGCAGTACTTC
CDR3aa: CASSIGDRGAYEQYF
j_gene: TRBJ2-7
abundance: -
d_gene: TRBD1
v_gene: TRBV19

CDR3nt: TGTGCCAGCAGTTCTCGGTCCCTTAATGAAAAACTGTTTTTT
CDR3aa: CASSSRSLNEKLFF
j_gene: TRBJ1-4
abundance: -
d_gene: -
v_gene: TRBV6-1

CDR3nt: TGTGCCAGCAGTTACCGGCAGTCAGGACCCTACGAGCAGTACTTC
CDR3aa: CASSYRQSGPYEQYF
j_gene: TRBJ2-7
abundance: -
d_gene: -
v_gene: TRBV6-5

CDR3nt: TGTGCCAGCTGCACGAGACGGGGAGATACGCAGTATTTT
CDR3aa: CASCTRRGDTQYF
j_gene: TRBJ2-3
abundance: once
d_gene: -
v_gene: TRBV7-2

CDR3nt: TGTGCCAGCAGACCCGGGACAGCCACCTACGAGCAGTACTTC
CDR3aa: CASRPGTATYEQYF
j_gene: TRBJ2-7
abundance: -
d_gene: TRBD1
v_gene: TRBV6-5

CDR3nt: TGTGCCATCAGTGACTATCTAGCGGGGGTAAGCGAAGAGACCCAGTACTTC
CDR3aa: CAISDYLAGVSEETQYF
j_gene: TRBJ2-5
abundance: -
d_gene: TRBD2
v_gene: TRBV10-3

CDR3nt: TGCGCCAGCAGTGAGTCGAGGGGGGGCCAAGAGACCCAGTACTTC
CDR3aa: CASSESRGGQETQYF
j_gene: TRBJ2-5
abundance: -
d_gene: -
v_gene: TRBV10-1

CDR3nt: TGCAGCGTTGGAAGTGGCACAGATACGCAGTATTTT
CDR3aa: CSVGSGTDTQYF
j_gene: TRBJ2-3
abundance: -
d_gene: -
v_gene: TRBV29-1

CDR3nt: TGCGCCAGCAGCCAACCTAGCGGGGGATACAATGAGCAGTTCTTC
CDR3aa: CASSQPSGGYNEQFF
j_gene: TRBJ2-1
abundance: -
d_gene: TRBD2
v_gene: TRBV4-3

CDR3nt: TGTGCCAGCAGCCCCGGGACAGGGAGCTCCTACGAGCAGTACTTC
CDR3aa: CASSPGTGSSYEQYF
j_gene: TRBJ2-7
abundance: -
d_gene: TRBD1
v_gene: TRBV5-4

CDR3nt: TGTGCCAGCAGCTCAAACCGGGACACCGAGAGAAAACTGTTTTTT
CDR3aa: CASSSNRDTERKLFF
j_gene: TRBJ1-4
abundance: -
d_gene: -
v_gene: TRBV5-4

CDR3nt: TGTGCCAGCAGAGGGGACAGGGACGAATCCTACGAGCAGTACTTC
CDR3aa: CASRGDRDESYEQYF
j_gene: TRBJ2-7
abundance: -
d_gene: TRBD1
v_gene: TRBV6-1

CDR3nt: TGTGCCAGCAGCTTATCCCCCTCAGGGAACACCGGGGAGCTGTTTTTT
CDR3aa: CASSLSPSGNTGELFF
j_gene: TRBJ2-2
abundance: -
d_gene: -
v_gene: TRBV7-2

CDR3nt: TGTGCCAGCAGTTTTGGGCAGACTAGCGGGGGAGAGACCCAGTACTTC
CDR3aa: CASSFGQTSGGETQYF
j_gene: TRBJ2-5
abundance: -
d_gene: TRBD2
v_gene: TRBV28

CDR3nt: TGTGCCAGCAGTTTATCGTGGGGATCGGATCAGCCCCAGCATTTT
CDR3aa: CASSLSWGSDQPQHF
j_gene: TRBJ1-5
abundance: -
d_gene: -
v_gene: TRBV27

CDR3nt: TGTGCCAGCAGCCAAGATGGAGCGGGGGCCTACAATGAGCAGTTCTTC
CDR3aa: CASSQDGAGAYNEQFF
j_gene: TRBJ2-1
abundance: -
d_gene: TRBD2
v_gene: TRBV4-2

CDR3nt: TGTGCCACCAAGCTGAAGGGAGGGGGGTACGAGCAGTACTTC
CDR3aa: CATKLKGGGYEQYF
j_gene: TRBJ2-7
abundance: -
d_gene: -
v_gene: TRBV19

CDR3nt: TGTGCCAGCAGCAAGACTAGCGGGGGGGCCGAGACCCAGTACTTC
CDR3aa: CASSKTSGGAETQYF
j_gene: TRBJ2-5
abundance: -
d_gene: TRBD2
v_gene: TRBV7-8

CDR3nt: TGCGCCAGCAGTGACCAACGGATTTATGGCTACACCTTC
CDR3aa: CASSDQRIYGYTF
j_gene: TRBJ1-2
abundance: -
d_gene: -
v_gene: TRBV10-2

CDR3nt: TGTGCCAGCTCACCAGGAGAGAGTCAGCCCCAGCATTTT
CDR3aa: CASSPGESQPQHF
j_gene: TRBJ1-5
abundance: -
d_gene: -
v_gene: TRBV18

CDR3nt: TGCGCCAGCAGCCAAGACGGACTCTATGGCTACACCTTC
CDR3aa: CASSQDGLYGYTF
j_gene: TRBJ1-2
abundance: -
d_gene: -
v_gene: TRBV4-1

CDR3nt: TGCGCCAGCAGTGCGGGCCAGGGGGCTACCAATTCCCAGAACACTGAAGCTTTCTTT
CDR3aa: CASSAGQGATNSQNTEAFF
j_gene: TRBJ1-1
abundance: -
d_gene: TRBD1
v_gene: TRBV10-2